This T cell receptor (beta chain) appears in the sequencing data of a study of shared clonotypes between healthy human individuals. As for the study in general: Per donor, CD8 memory used one plate, CD8 naive used two, CD4 memory used three and CD4 naive used three. Broader study findings: Clonotype sharing among donors was thought likely to change with sequencing depth.

In its sample, this clone was seen once. Its cognate antigen is unknown. Germline loops: CDR1 MDHEN, CDR2 SYDVKM. Deletions cut 3 bases from V and 2 bases from J, with 11 bases between. The CDR3 has 15 amino acids. As originally analysed: As immunoSEQ supplied junction-only sequences (without quality scores), filtering differed. TCRdb's copy holds only in-frame clones and misses some; the assay was immunoSEQ multiplex PCR. V, J and clone size derive from that table, while D and trimming were established from the DNA sequence. The data contain a few hundred thousand clones, around 97% of them singletons.

Sequenced sample: naive CD4+ T cells sorted from blood. The subset: CD45RA+ positively selected. The receptor comes from a woman in her twenties or thirties in good health. V and J are TRBV28 and TRBJ1-5; D unclear. The CDR3 protein is CASSFSRGGNQPQHF. The CDR3 DNA reads TGTGCCAGCAGTTTCAGCCGCGGGGGCAATCAGCCCCAGCATTTT.